Following are 24 T cell receptor beta chains from one sample sequenced in a study of T-cell reconstitution after alpha-beta-depleted transplantation in children. Library preparation (for TCRbeta) was performed with unique molecular identifiers. Each CDR3 protein is one row after TCRdb ran MiXCR on the PCR reads. The sample contains approximately 500,000 distinct CDR3 sequences, 25% to 30% of which appear only once. Sequencing was performed on PBMCs, taken before TCRalphabeta/CD19-depleted stem cell transplant. The receptors derive from a boy younger than two with Wiskott-Aldrich syndrome, due to receive a stem cell transplant.

The chain recombines TRBV4-1 with TRBJ1-3, with a weak D call TRBD1 (5 bases). Germline CDR1 is MGHRA and CDR2 is YSYEKL. The V end was cut by 0 bases, the J end by 4 bases, with 7 bases between. The CDR3 is made up of 14 amino acids. The DNA for the CDR3 is TGCGCCAGCAGCCAAGAAAGGGGCGGAAACACCATATATTTT. Translating gives CASSQERGGNTIYF.

The chain has TRBV29-1 and TRBJ1-2; D is possibly TRBD1 (6 bases). From germline, CDR1 is SQVTM and CDR2 ANQGSEA. Trimming pared 3 bases from V and 4 bases from J, leaving 12 bases between. This CDR3 contains 13 residues. The chain's CDR3 is CSVEQQGIYGYTF. The CDR3 region has the DNA TGCAGCGTTGAGCAACAGGGTATCTATGGCTACACCTTC.

V gene TRBV30 combines with J gene TRBJ2-2; no clear D gene. The germline V gene has CDR1 GTSNPN and CDR2 SVGIG (reference sequence). The CDR3 sequence is 11 residues long. The germline V and J ends were trimmed by 7 bases and 9 bases, with 12 bases remaining between them. CDR3 sequence (DNA): TGTGCCTCGAGCCCCGGCCGGGAGCTGTTTTTT. Protein: CASSPGRELFF.

The chain has TRBV19 and TRBJ1-1; no clear D. The CDR3 sequence is 13 residues long. Germline V gene data show CDR1 as LNHDA and CDR2 as SQIVND (reference sequence). The V and J ends lost 3 bases and 2 bases respectively, with 7 bases between them. The CDR3 spells CASSILGNTEAFF. CDR3 in DNA: TGTGCCAGTAGTATTTTGGGTAACACTGAAGCTTTCTTT.

This clonotype has more than one count but fewer than ten. The chain combines TRBV2 with TRBJ2-3; no firm D call. CDR1 and CDR2 from the germline V gene are SNHLY and FYNNEI. V was clipped by 5 bases and J by 4 bases, with 13 bases between them. The CDR3 has 14 residues. CDR3 residues: CASSSRARADTQYF. In DNA form, the CDR3 reads TGTGCCAGCAGTTCTCGGGCCCGCGCAGATACGCAGTATTTT.

This clonotype was seen more than once but under ten times. The V gene is TRBV20-1, the J gene TRBJ1-2, with 8 bases fitting TRBD1. The CDR3 length is 15 residues. V shed 1 base, J shed 3 bases, and the junction held 7 bases outside the gene matches. Germline CDR1 is DFQATT and CDR2 is SNEGSKA (reference sequence). Written as DNA, the CDR3 is TGCAGTGCTAGAGGGACAGGGAAGTATGACTATGGCTACACCTTC. This translates into CSARGTGKYDYGYTF.

This clonotype occurred a few times. The chain links TRBV30 to TRBJ1-3; D not resolved. In germline, CDR1 is GTSNPN, CDR2 SVGIG (reference sequence). Trimming cost V 4 bases and J 4 bases, with 5 bases left between them. The CDR3 length is 11 residues. CDR3 amino acids: CAWMRGNTIYF. The CDR3 DNA reads TGTGCCTGGATGAGGGGAAACACCATATATTTT. Complete variable domain (other parts from reference TRBV30 and TRBJ1-3): SQTIHQWPATLVQPVGSPLSLECTVEGTSNPNLYWYRQAAGRGLQLLFYSVGIGQISSEVPQNLSASRPQDRQFILSSKKLLLSDSGFYLCAWMRGNTIYFGEGSWLTVV.

This clonotype has just a few counts. This chain uses TRBV20-1 with TRBJ2-7, with TRBD2 matching over 13 bases. J was trimmed by 0 bases and V by 6 bases; bases with no gene match: 11. Germline CDR1 is DFQATT and CDR2 is SNEGSKA (reference sequence). There are 17 residues in the CDR3. CDR3 nucleotide sequence: TGCAGTGCAGGGGGACTAGCGGGACGACAGAGCTCCTACGAGCAGTACTTC. Its translation is CSAGGLAGRQSSYEQYF.

This clonotype was observed a few times. The V gene is TRBV20-1, the J gene TRBJ2-5; tentative D call: TRBD2 (6 bases). The V and J ends lost 6 bases and 7 bases respectively, with 21 bases between them. The CDR3 sequence is 14 residues long. Germline CDR1 and CDR2: DFQATT and SNEGSKA (reference sequence). CDR3 sequence (DNA): TGCAGTGCCCGACTCGCGGAGGGCCGTGGGACCCAGTACTTC. This gives the protein CSARLAEGRGTQYF.

The rearrangement joins TRBV6-5 to TRBJ1-1; D unclear. Trimming left V 5 bases short and J 6 bases short, with 7 bases between. The germline V gene has CDR1 MNHEY and CDR2 SVGAGI. CDR3 length: 11 residues. The CDR3 DNA sequence: TGTGCCAGCAGTAGCGACTCTGAAGCTTTCTTT. This encodes CASSSDSEAFF.

This clonotype has at least ten counts. In DNA form, the CDR3 reads TGCGCCAGCAGCGCGTTCCAAGGAGCAGGGGGCACCGGGGAGCTGTTTTTT. Protein: CASSAFQGAGGTGELFF. The chain has TRBV5-1 and TRBJ2-2; 7 bases are shared with TRBD1. J was trimmed by 4 bases and V by 4 bases; bases with no gene match: 13. Germline V gives CDR1 SGHRS, CDR2 YFSETQ. The CDR3 contains 17 residues.

The chain recombines TRBV5-5 with TRBJ2-2, with D maybe TRBD1 (6 bases). The CDR3 consists of 14 residues. Germline assignment: CDR1 SGHKS and CDR2 YYEKEE (reference sequence). The V gene lost 5 bases and the J gene lost 7 bases, with 15 bases spanning the gap. The CDR3 region is CASSLLTGIGELFF. CDR3 coding DNA: TGTGCCAGCAGTTTACTGACAGGAATCGGGGAGCTGTTTTTT.

Only a few counts were recorded for this clonotype. The rearrangement uses TRBV29-1 and TRBJ2-7; D might be TRBD2 (5 bases). V was trimmed by 5 bases and J by 3 bases, leaving 14 bases between them. CDR1 and CDR2 from the germline V gene are SQVTM and ANQGSEA. This CDR3 is 13 amino acids long. CDR3 sequence: CSVTHRDLYEQYF. For the CDR3, the DNA is TGCAGCGTTACTCACCGGGATCTCTACGAGCAGTACTTC.

CDR3 region: CASRGGRGTYEQYF. The CDR3 coding sequence is TGTGCCAGCAGGGGGGGGCGGGGAACCTACGAGCAGTACTTC. V is TRBV2 and J is TRBJ2-7; D is possibly TRBD2 (7 bases). V lost 6 bases, J lost 2 bases, and 14 bases lay in between. The CDR3 length is 14 residues. Germline V gives CDR1 SNHLY, CDR2 FYNNEI. Full variable domain (missing parts from reference TRBV2 and TRBJ2-7): EPEVTQTPSHQVTQMGQEVILRCVPISNHLYFYWYRQILGQKVEFLVSFYNNEISEKSEIFDDQFSVERPDGSNFTLKIRSTKLEDSAMYFCASRGGRGTYEQYFGPGTRLTVT.

V gene TRBV27 combines with J gene TRBJ2-3; tentatively, D is TRBD2 (6 bases). Germline CDR1 and CDR2: MNHEY and SMNVEV (reference sequence). CDR3 length: 15 amino acids. The ends were cut back, 3 bases at V and 4 bases at J, with 14 bases in the middle. CDR3 bases: TGTGCCAGCAGTTTTGATCAGGGAGGATCAGATACGCAGTATTTT. Translation gives CASSFDQGGSDTQYF.

The CDR3 is CASSLNRGSFTDTQYF. DNA of the CDR3: TGTGCCAGCAGCCTCAACAGGGGCTCATTCACAGATACGCAGTATTTT. The V gene is TRBV7-3, the J gene TRBJ2-3, with 7 bases aligning to TRBD1. The ends lost 5 bases at V and 2 bases at J; junction bases unmatched: 10. Looked up from germline, CDR1 is SGHTA and CDR2 is FQGTGA. CDR3 length equals 16 residues.

This clonotype has only a few counts. The V gene is TRBV28, the J gene TRBJ2-1; D is uncertain. The CDR3 runs 15 residues. In germline, CDR1 is MDHEN, CDR2 SYDVKM. The V end was cut by 4 bases, the J end by 8 bases, with 18 bases between. This CDR3 is CASSSTTPPDDEQFF. DNA of the CDR3: TGTGCCAGCAGTTCCACGACTCCCCCGGATGATGAGCAGTTCTTC.

V is TRBV11-2 and J is TRBJ2-1, with D unresolved. V was shortened by 5 bases and J by 2 bases, with 16 bases between the two germline ends. The CDR3 loop spans 16 amino acids. CDR1 and CDR2 from the germline V gene are SGHAT and FQNNGV. The CDR3 DNA follows: TGTGCCAGCAGCCACTCTCTCCGCTGGGCCTACAATGAGCAGTTCTTC. This sequence encodes CASSHSLRWAYNEQFF.

This chain links TRBV28 with TRBJ2-7, with D perhaps matching TRBD2 (6 bases). The ends were cut back, 6 bases at V and 0 bases at J, with 15 bases in the middle. Germline V gene sequence: CDR1 MDHEN, CDR2 SYDVKM. The CDR3 is 15 amino acids. CDR3 bases: TGTGCCAGCAGGCCGGGACTTCACCTCTCCTACGAGCAGTACTTC. It encodes CASRPGLHLSYEQYF.

The rearrangement joins TRBV5-1 to TRBJ2-6, with 7 positions matching TRBD1. The CDR3 length is 18 residues. Trimming took 7 bases from V and 6 from J; bases not matched to a gene: 19. Germline CDR1 reads SGHRS; CDR2 reads YFSETQ. CDR3 sequence (DNA): TGCGCCAGCTGCGTTAGGGACAGCCCCTGTCTCGAGGCCAACGTCCTGACTTTC. Protein sequence: CASCVRDSPCLEANVLTF.

DNA of the CDR3: TGTGCCAGCAGTTTGATAAGGGGCAGGGTCACAGATACGCAGTATTTT. It translates to CASSLIRGRVTDTQYF. The chain employs TRBV27 and TRBJ2-3; TRBD1 might be the D (5 bases). The germline gives CDR1 MNHEY, CDR2 SMNVEV (reference sequence). The germline V and J ends were trimmed by 3 bases and 2 bases, with 15 bases remaining between them. The CDR3 spans 16 residues.

This clonotype was recorded a few times. The J gene is TRBJ2-5, the V gene TRBV29-1; 9 bases agree with TRBD1. The CDR3 consists of 13 residues. Germline CDR1 reads SQVTM; CDR2 reads ANQGSEA. J lost 4 bases, V lost 3 bases, and 3 bases had no gene match. The CDR3 DNA reads TGCAGCGTTGATCGGACAGGGGTAGAGACCCAGTACTTC. Protein sequence: CSVDRTGVETQYF.

The CDR3 here is CASSFALAGAEQYF. CDR3 nucleotides: TGCGCCAGCAGCTTCGCCCTAGCGGGAGCCGAGCAGTACTTC. The chain links TRBV5-1 to TRBJ2-7, with 10 nucleotides matching TRBD2. Germline V gene data show CDR1 as SGHRS and CDR2 as YFSETQ. With V trimmed by 2 bases and J by 6 bases, 5 bases remained unmatched. CDR3 length: 14 residues.

The CDR3 nucleotides are TGTGCCAGCAGCTCACAGGGGGGGACAGATACGCAGTATTTT. It specifies CASSSQGGTDTQYF. The rearrangement joins TRBV5-5 to TRBJ2-3; weak D call: TRBD1 (8 bases). V lost 3 bases to trimming and J lost 3 bases, with 11 bases between them. CDR3 length equals 14 residues. CDR1 and CDR2 from the germline V gene are SGHKS and YYEKEE (reference sequence).